This TCR beta chain was observed in a study of blood T cell repertoires in COVID-19. Study in general: The samples span acute and convalescent COVID-19 from the United States, Italy and Spain. PBMCs, B-cell-depleted T cells, or T cells provided the cDNA or gDNA that made up the material.

As originally analysed: Scientists estimated how many nucleated cells there were by amplifying reference gene primers. TCRdb's copy holds only in-frame clones and misses some; the assay was immunoSEQ multiplex PCR. From that table come the V and J calls and clone size; the DNA was used to work out D and trimming. Of about 190,000 clones listed, approximately 86% were seen once; the top ten hold approximately 2.1%. Trimming cost V 1 base and J 6 bases; bases outside gene matches: 8. The germline V gene has CDR1 SGHTA and CDR2 FQGNSA. The CDR3 is 15 amino acids. The V gene is TRBV7-2, the J gene TRBJ2-5; TRBD2 aligns across 7 bases. The source material was peripheral blood. The clonotype was recovered from a man in his 70s with active or convalescent COVID-19. The CDR3: CASSLDGGVSKTQYF. In DNA, the CDR3 is TGTGCCAGCAGCTTAGATGGGGGGGTGTCAAAGACCCAGTACTTC.